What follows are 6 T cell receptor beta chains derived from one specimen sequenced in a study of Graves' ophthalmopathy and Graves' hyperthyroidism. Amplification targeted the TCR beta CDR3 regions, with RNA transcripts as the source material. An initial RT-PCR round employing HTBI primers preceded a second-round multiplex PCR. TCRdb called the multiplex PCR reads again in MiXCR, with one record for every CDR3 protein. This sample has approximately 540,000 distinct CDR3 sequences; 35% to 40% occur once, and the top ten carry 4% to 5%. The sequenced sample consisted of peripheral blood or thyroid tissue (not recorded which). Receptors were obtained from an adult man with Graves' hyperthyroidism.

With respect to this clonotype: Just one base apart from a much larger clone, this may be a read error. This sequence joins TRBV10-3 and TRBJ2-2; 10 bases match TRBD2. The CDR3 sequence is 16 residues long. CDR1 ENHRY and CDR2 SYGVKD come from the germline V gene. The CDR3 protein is CTIRLLAGGATGELFF. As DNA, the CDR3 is TGTACCATCAGACTTTTAGCGGGAGGCGCGACCGGGGAGCTGTTTTTT.

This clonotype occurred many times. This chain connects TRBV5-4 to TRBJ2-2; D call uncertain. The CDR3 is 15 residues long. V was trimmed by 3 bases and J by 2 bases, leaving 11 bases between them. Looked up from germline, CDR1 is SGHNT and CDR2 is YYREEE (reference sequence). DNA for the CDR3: TGTGCCAGCAGCTCCCTTACGGTCAACACCGGGGAGCTGTTTTTT. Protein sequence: CASSSLTVNTGELFF.

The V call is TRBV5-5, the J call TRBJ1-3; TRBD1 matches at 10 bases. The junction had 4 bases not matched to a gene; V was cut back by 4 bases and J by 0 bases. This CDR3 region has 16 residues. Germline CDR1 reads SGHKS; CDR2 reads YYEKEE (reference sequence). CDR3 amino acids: CASSTGQGPSGNTIYF. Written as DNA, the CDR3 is TGTGCCAGCAGCACGGGACAGGGGCCCTCTGGAAACACCATATATTTT.

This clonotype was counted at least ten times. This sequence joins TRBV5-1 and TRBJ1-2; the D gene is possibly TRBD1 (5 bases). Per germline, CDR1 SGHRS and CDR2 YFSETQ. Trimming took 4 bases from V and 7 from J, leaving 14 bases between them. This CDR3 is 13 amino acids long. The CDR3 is CASSITTVFGYTF. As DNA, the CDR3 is TGCGCCAGCAGCATTACGACAGTCTTTGGCTACACCTTC.

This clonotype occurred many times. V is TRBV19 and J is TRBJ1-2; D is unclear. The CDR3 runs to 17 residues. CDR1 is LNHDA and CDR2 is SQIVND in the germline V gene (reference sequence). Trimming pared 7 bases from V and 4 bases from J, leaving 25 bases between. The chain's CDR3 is CASTPRMGSSGVYGYTF. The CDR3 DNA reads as TGTGCCAGTACCCCTAGGATGGGCAGCTCCGGCGTCTATGGCTACACCTTC.

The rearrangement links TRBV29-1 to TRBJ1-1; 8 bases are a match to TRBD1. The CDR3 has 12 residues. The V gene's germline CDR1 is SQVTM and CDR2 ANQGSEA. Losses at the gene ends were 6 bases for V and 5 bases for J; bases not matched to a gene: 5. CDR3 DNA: TGCAGCGTCGGACAGGGAATTACTGAAGCTTTCTTT. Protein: CSVGQGITEAFF.